Each of the 17 T cell receptor beta chains below was sequenced from the same sample in a study of blood T cell repertoires in COVID-19. Using immunoSEQ multiplex PCR, the repertoire was profiled, and TCRdb retains in-frame clones only, with some absent. Seen here are more than 50,000 clones, 75% to 95% observed once, and the top ten hold 14%. Input material: peripheral blood. Source of these receptors: a human donor with active COVID-19. The donor label of this sample is uncertain.

V and J are TRBV15 and TRBJ1-2, with D possibly TRBD1 on 5 matching bases. CDR1 and CDR2 (germline): LNHNV, YYDKDF (reference sequence). Trimming cost V 0 bases and J 2 bases, with 7 bases left between them. The CDR3 is made up of 14 amino acids. CDR3 in amino acids: CATSRDPGNYGYTF. The CDR3 DNA reads as TGTGCCACCAGCAGAGATCCAGGGAACTATGGCTACACCTTC.

The chain is built from TRBV5-1 and TRBJ2-7; 13 nucleotides match TRBD2. CDR3 size: 15 residues. The ends lost 4 bases at V and 2 bases at J; junction bases unmatched: 3. Germline CDR1 is SGHRS and CDR2 is YFSETQ. The CDR3: CASSRLAGGTYEQYF. The CDR3, as DNA: TGCGCCAGCAGCCGACTAGCGGGAGGCACCTACGAGCAGTACTTC.

This clone was found once. This chain connects TRBV10-3 to TRBJ2-3; TRBD2 matches 12 bases. CDR1 and CDR2 from the germline V gene are ENHRY and SYGVKD. The CDR3 is 15 amino acids. The ends lost 5 bases at V and 4 bases at J; junction bases unmatched: 4. The CDR3 spells CAISPSGGAPDTQYF. The CDR3 DNA sequence: TGTGCCATCAGTCCTAGCGGGGGGGCTCCAGATACGCAGTATTTT.

CDR3 protein: CASSFLLAGGPHEQFF. The DNA for the CDR3 is TGTGCCAGCAGTTTTCTACTAGCGGGAGGGCCCCATGAGCAGTTCTTC. V is TRBV28 and J is TRBJ2-1; 13 bases fit TRBD2. The ends lost 3 bases at V and 8 bases at J; junction bases unmatched: 7. Germline-derived CDR1 and CDR2 are MDHEN and SYDVKM. The CDR3 extends over 16 amino acids.

The chain uses TRBV30 and TRBJ2-7; D is unclear. Trimming took 0 bases from V and 3 from J, leaving 6 bases between them. This CDR3 comprises 12 residues. CDR1 is GTSNPN, CDR2 SVGIG, per germline (reference sequence). CDR3 sequence (DNA): TGTGCCTGGAGTGTCCGTAACTACGAGCAGTACTTC. This gives the protein CAWSVRNYEQYF.

The chain couples TRBV9 to TRBJ1-3, with D unclear. The CDR3 length is 16 residues. Trimming pared 2 bases from V and 4 bases from J, leaving 16 bases between. In germline, CDR1 is SGDLS, CDR2 YYNGEE. The CDR3 is CASSVETPALGNTIYF. The CDR3 nucleotides read TGTGCCAGCAGCGTCGAGACACCAGCACTCGGAAACACCATATATTTT.

The CDR3 loop is CASSFFVGNEKLFF. The CDR3 nucleotides read TGTGCCAGCTCATTCTTCGTCGGTAATGAAAAACTGTTTTTT. This chain links TRBV18 with TRBJ1-4; D is uncertain. The germline gives CDR1 KGHSH, CDR2 LQKENI. With 5 bases removed from V and 4 bases from J, the gap between germline ends came to 11 bases. The CDR3 spans 14 residues.

The chain has TRBV28 and TRBJ1-1; D not resolved. This CDR3 contains 14 residues. The germline CDR1 and CDR2 sequences are MDHEN and SYDVKM. V was trimmed by 6 bases and J by 4 bases, leaving 15 bases between them. The CDR3 DNA follows: TGTGCCAGCAGGGGCCAAGCGGCCAGCACTGAAGCTTTCTTT. It yields the protein CASRGQAASTEAFF.

The chain couples TRBV3-1 (or the pseudogene TRBV3-2) to TRBJ2-1, with 11 nucleotides matching TRBD1. The J segment lost 6 bases and the V segment lost 1 base, leaving 2 bases of the junction unmatched. CDR1 is LGHDT and CDR2 is YNNKEL in the germline V gene (reference sequence). The CDR3 is 15 residues long. DNA of the CDR3: TGTGCCAGCAGCCAAGTAGGGACAGGGGGCAATGAGCAGTTCTTC. This gives the protein CASSQVGTGGNEQFF.

This rearrangement joins TRBV2 to TRBJ2-1; 9 bases map to TRBD1. The CDR3 length is 11 residues. Germline loops: CDR1 SNHLY, CDR2 FYNNEI. The J segment lost 12 bases and the V segment lost 6 bases, leaving 3 bases of the junction unmatched. In DNA form, the CDR3 reads TGTGCCAGCAGCATGGGACAGGGGCAGTTCTTC. Translated, it gives CASSMGQGQFF. The whole variable domain, remainder taken from reference TRBV2 and TRBJ2-1, is EPEVTQTPSHQVTQMGQEVILRCVPISNHLYFYWYRQILGQKVEFLVSFYNNEISEKSEIFDDQFSVERPDGSNFTLKIRSTKLEDSAMYFCASSMGQGQFFGPGTRLTVL.

J is TRBJ2-2 and V is TRBV7-8; 7 bases are shared with TRBD1. CDR1 and CDR2 (germline): SGHVS, FQNEAQ. The CDR3 length is 15 residues. Trimming took 8 bases from V and 2 from J; bases not matched to a gene: 8. CDR3 sequence: CASGTGADNTGELFF. DNA of the CDR3: TGTGCCAGCGGCACAGGGGCAGACAACACCGGGGAGCTGTTTTTT.

The chain has TRBV7-3 and TRBJ1-1; a possible D gene is TRBD1 (6 bases). Trimming removed 3 bases from V and 1 base from J, with 9 bases in between. This CDR3 is built from 14 residues. Per germline, CDR1 SGHTA and CDR2 FQGTGA. Here the CDR3 DNA reads TGTGCCAGCAGCTTGGGACACTCGAACACTGAAGCTTTCTTT. Translation gives CASSLGHSNTEAFF.

The chain has TRBV7-9 and TRBJ1-4; 7 nucleotides align to TRBD1. The CDR3 is made up of 15 amino acids. Per germline, CDR1 SEHNR and CDR2 FQNEAQ (reference sequence). Trimming at V came to 1 base and at J to 5 bases, leaving 4 bases not matched to a gene. The CDR3 spells CASSLGPGGNEKLFF. The CDR3 nucleotides are TGTGCCAGCAGCTTAGGGCCAGGGGGAAATGAAAAACTGTTTTTT.

V and J are TRBV5-6 and TRBJ2-1; D may be TRBD1 (6 bases). V was cut by 0 bases and J by 3 bases, with 16 bases left in between. Germline loops: CDR1 SGHDT, CDR2 YYEEEE. CDR3 length equals 17 residues. The CDR3 coding sequence is TGTGCCAGCAGCTTGGAACAGGGCGTTTTCCACTACAATGAGCAGTTCTTC. This codes for CASSLEQGVFHYNEQFF.

V is TRBV5-1 and J is TRBJ1-3, with D possibly TRBD1 on 6 matching bases. The CDR3 covers 15 residues. From germline, CDR1 is SGHRS and CDR2 YFSETQ. The ends were cut back, 0 bases at V and 3 bases at J, with 10 bases in the middle. In DNA form, the CDR3 reads TGCGCCAGCAGCTTGGTGGGGGCCGGTGGAAACACCATATATTTT. Protein product: CASSLVGAGGNTIYF.

The chain recombines TRBV29-1 with TRBJ2-5; D is unclear. Germline CDR1 and CDR2: SQVTM and ANQGSEA. V was pared by 5 bases and J by 5 bases, with 15 bases between. This CDR3 contains 13 residues. The CDR3 is CSVLGSPAETQYF. The CDR3 DNA is TGCAGCGTTCTAGGCTCCCCGGCGGAGACCCAGTACTTC.

This clone was seen a few times. The rearrangement joins TRBV7-2 to TRBJ1-4, with D possibly TRBD1 on 6 matching bases. Germline V gene data show CDR1 as SGHTA and CDR2 as FQGNSA. There are 16 residues in the CDR3. Trimming removed 5 bases at V and 7 bases at J, with 20 bases between. This chain's CDR3 is CASSLTRTALGEKLFF. CDR3 DNA sequence: TGTGCCAGCAGCCTCACCCGGACAGCCTTAGGTGAAAAACTGTTTTTT.